This T cell receptor beta chain was sequenced during a study of cytomegalovirus exposure and HLA in healthy donors. Germline V CDR1 and CDR2: MNHEY, SMNVEV (reference sequence). The ends lost 6 bases at V and 13 bases at J; junction bases unmatched: 12. The CDR3 has 14 amino acids. Measured with immunoSEQ multiplex PCR; TCRdb has only the in-frame clones, and not every one. Here the sample spans about 190,000 clones, roughly 83% being singletons. This sequence joins TRBV27 and TRBJ1-2, with 12 bases aligning to TRBD1. The TCR sequence derives from a woman between 18 and 29 years old in good health and CMV-seronegative. Sequenced material: PBMCs. In DNA, the CDR3 is TGTGCCAGCAGACCCTCGGGGACAGGGGGCTTTCTCACCTTC. Protein sequence: CASRPSGTGGFLTF.